These 12 T cell receptor beta chains originate from one sample sequenced in a study of T cells after posttransplantation cyclophosphamide. Method: immunoSEQ multiplex PCR; TCRdb's copy keeps in-frame clones and lacks some. The sample includes about 24,000 clones, around 86% of them seen just once. The sample consisted of PBMCs. The receptors here all came from an older woman with a blood cancer, CMV-positive, and with a related stem cell donor.

The V gene is TRBV2, the J gene TRBJ2-2, with 7 bases that match TRBD2. The ends lost 6 bases at V and 0 bases at J; junction bases unmatched: 4. This CDR3 is built from 15 residues. Germline loops: CDR1 SNHLY, CDR2 FYNNEI. In DNA, the CDR3 is TGTGCCAGCAGCTTAGCGGGTACGAACACCGGGGAGCTGTTTTTT. Protein product: CASSLAGTNTGELFF.

V usage is TRBV19 and J usage is TRBJ2-1; TRBD2 matches at 8 bases. The germline gives CDR1 LNHDA, CDR2 SQIVND (reference sequence). The CDR3 sequence is 14 residues long. V was pared by 7 bases and J by 2 bases, with 4 bases of the junction left unmatched. In nucleotides, the CDR3 is TGTGCCAGTACGCGGGAGGACGCCTACAATGAGCAGTTCTTC. Protein sequence: CASTREDAYNEQFF.

V is TRBV5-1 and J is TRBJ2-6, with TRBD2 matching 8 bases. Per germline, CDR1 SGHRS and CDR2 YFSETQ. The V segment lost 9 bases and the J segment 0 bases; nucleotides outside the gene matches: 8. The CDR3 spans 16 residues. The CDR3 DNA is TGCGCCACCTCAAGCGGGAGTTTCTCTGGGGCCAACGTCCTGACTTTC. Protein sequence: CATSSGSFSGANVLTF. The complete variable domain, with remaining parts taken from reference TRBV5-1 and TRBJ2-6, reads KAGVTQTPRYLIKTRGQQVTLSCSPISGHRSVSWYQQTPGQGLQFLFEYFSETQRNKGNFPGRFSGRQFSNSRSEMNVSTLELGDSALYLCATSSGSFSGANVLTFGAGSRLTVL.

This chain connects TRBV7-8 to TRBJ2-7, with 8 positions matching TRBD2. The ends lost 3 bases at V and 2 bases at J; junction bases unmatched: 6. The CDR3 contains 15 residues. Germline loops: CDR1 SGHVS, CDR2 FQNEAQ. CDR3 in amino acids: CASSFGRRGAYEQYF. CDR3 coding DNA: TGTGCCAGCAGCTTCGGTCGGCGGGGGGCCTACGAGCAGTACTTC.

J is TRBJ2-3 and V is TRBV29-1, with D unclear. The germline V and J ends were trimmed by 5 bases and 2 bases, with 8 bases remaining between them. In germline, CDR1 is SQVTM, CDR2 ANQGSEA. The CDR3 runs to 12 residues. The CDR3 nucleotides are TGCAGCGTTCGACTCCCCACAGATACGCAGTATTTT. Encoded protein: CSVRLPTDTQYF.

This clone was recorded once. The chain carries TRBV7-2 and TRBJ2-7; 8 nucleotides agree with TRBD2. Per the germline V gene, CDR1 is SGHTA and CDR2 is FQGNSA. CDR3 length: 13 amino acids. J was trimmed by 6 bases and V by 6 bases; bases with no gene match: 7. CDR3 residues: CASRVAGTGEQYF. The CDR3 nucleotides are TGTGCCAGCAGGGTAGCGGGAACGGGCGAGCAGTACTTC.

The V call is TRBV15, the J call TRBJ1-5; D is ambiguous. This CDR3 region has 15 residues. Looked up from germline, CDR1 is LNHNV and CDR2 is YYDKDF (reference sequence). The V and J ends lost 0 bases and 0 bases respectively, with 6 bases between them. CDR3 sequence: CATSRDFFSNQPQHF. The CDR3 bases are TGTGCCACCAGCAGAGATTTCTTTAGCAATCAGCCCCAGCATTTT.

A remark on this clone: Other DNA sequences within the sample encode an identical CDR3. This chain uses TRBV7-8 with TRBJ2-1; 7 nucleotides line up with TRBD2. The CDR3 covers 15 residues. V was clipped by 2 bases and J by 3 bases; unmatched bases: 4. The germline V gene has CDR1 SGHVS and CDR2 FQNEAQ. This chain's CDR3 is CASSLLAEYYNEQFF. In DNA form, the CDR3 reads TGTGCCAGCAGCTTACTAGCGGAATACTACAATGAGCAGTTCTTC.

This clone has just a few counts. The rearrangement uses TRBV30 and TRBJ2-3; D call uncertain. The V end was cut by 7 bases, the J end by 0 bases, with 8 bases between. Germline V CDR1 and CDR2: GTSNPN, SVGIG (reference sequence). The CDR3 runs 12 residues. CDR3 sequence: CASRRSTDTQYF. The CDR3, as DNA: TGTGCCTCGCGCCGAAGCACAGATACGCAGTATTTT.

This sequence joins TRBV19 and TRBJ1-1; D ambiguous. Trimming left V 4 bases short and J 4 bases short, with 13 bases between. CDR3 length: 14 residues. The germline V gene has CDR1 LNHDA and CDR2 SQIVND (reference sequence). CDR3 sequence (DNA): TGTGCCAGTAGTAGCCGACGGGAGGGCACTGAAGCTTTCTTT. Amino acid sequence: CASSSRREGTEAFF.

This clone appeared a few times. Other nucleotide sequences from this sample produce the same CDR3. The gene calls are TRBV6-1 and TRBJ1-2, with TRBD1 identical over 8 bases. The CDR3 covers 13 residues. The junction had 8 bases not matched to a gene; V was cut back by 6 bases and J by 8 bases. Germline V gives CDR1 MNHNS, CDR2 SASEGT. CDR3 protein: CASSRDRGGGYTF. CDR3 bases: TGTGCCAGCAGCCGTGACAGGGGTGGAGGCTACACCTTC.

V and J are TRBV7-2 and TRBJ2-3; a weak D match, TRBD2 (5 bases). Germline V gene sequence: CDR1 SGHTA, CDR2 FQGNSA. V was clipped by 5 bases and J by 0 bases, with 9 bases between them. The CDR3 extends over 14 amino acids. The CDR3 DNA follows: TGTGCCAGCAGCAGGGCGGGTAGCACAGATACGCAGTATTTT. Protein: CASSRAGSTDTQYF.